Sequencing of this T cell receptor (beta chain) was carried out in a study of cytomegalovirus exposure and HLA in healthy donors. Background on the study: The roughly 100 million unique TCR beta sequences, from about 179 million T cells, were found by an earlier analysis.

The PCR made use of 60 Vbeta and 13 Jbeta primers. Libraries were prepared by immunoSEQ multiplex PCR; TCRdb keeps only in-frame clonotypes and omits some of them. This sample carries 200,000 to 250,000 clones, about four fifths of them seen once, and the ten largest clones take about 3.1%. After removal of 5 bases from V and 0 bases from J, the junction contained 7 bases not matched to a gene. The CDR3 is 15 amino acids. Germline-derived CDR1 and CDR2 are SEHNR and FQNEAQ (reference sequence). Study findings and constraints: Altogether, some 160 TCR beta chains were recorded as cytomegalovirus-associated. Only CMV serostatus was available as immune exposure information.

With respect to this clone: Its target is unknown.

This receptor was obtained from a man aged 25-45 years in good health and CMV-seronegative. The sample taken for sequencing was PBMCs. The chain couples TRBV7-9 to TRBJ2-7, with TRBD1 matching 7 bases. This CDR3 reads CASSTTGTASYEQYF. The CDR3 region has the DNA TGTGCCAGCAGCACTACCGGGACAGCCTCCTACGAGCAGTACTTC.